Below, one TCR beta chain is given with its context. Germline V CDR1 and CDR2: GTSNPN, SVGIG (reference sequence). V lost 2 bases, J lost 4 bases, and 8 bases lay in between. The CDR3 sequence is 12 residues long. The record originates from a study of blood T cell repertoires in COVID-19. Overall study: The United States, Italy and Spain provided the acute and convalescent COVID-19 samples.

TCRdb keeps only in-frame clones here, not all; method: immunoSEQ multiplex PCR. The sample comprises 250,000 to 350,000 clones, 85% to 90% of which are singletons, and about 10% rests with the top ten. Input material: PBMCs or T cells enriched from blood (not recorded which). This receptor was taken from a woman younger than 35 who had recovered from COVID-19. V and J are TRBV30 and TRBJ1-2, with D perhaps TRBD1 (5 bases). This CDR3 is CAWSPDSYGYTF. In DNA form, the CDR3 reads TGTGCCTGGAGTCCCGACAGCTATGGCTACACCTTC. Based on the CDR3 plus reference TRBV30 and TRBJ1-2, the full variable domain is SQTIHQWPATLVQPVGSPLSLECTVEGTSNPNLYWYRQAAGRGLQLLFYSVGIGQISSEVPQNLSASRPQDRQFILSSKKLLLSDSGFYLCAWSPDSYGYTFGSGTRLTVV.